This T cell receptor (beta chain) was sequenced during a study of cytomegalovirus exposure and HLA in healthy donors. Overall study context: Genetic ancestry analysis placed under 90% of the 300 to 500 donors that were genotyped in the Caucasian-associated cluster.

V dropped 9 bases and J dropped 4 bases, with 10 bases sitting between them. The CDR3 is made up of 11 amino acids. The germline V gene encodes CDR1 SNHLY and CDR2 FYNNEI. Regarding this clone: The antigen remains unidentified.

PCR involved 60 Vbeta and 13 Jbeta primers. Generated by immunoSEQ multiplex PCR, the TCRdb table keeps only in-frame clones and is missing some. The sample has 100,000 to 120,000 clones; about 80% are singletons. Study results and limitations: HLA alleles showed associations with some 15,000 TCR beta sequences in a later analysis, at a 0.05 false discovery rate. Follow-up analysis later connected one missense variant in DCLRE1C with trimming of TCR beta V- and J-genes. The majority of CMV-associated TCR beta chains were reported as apparently HLA-restricted in a later analysis.

The chain carries TRBV2 and TRBJ2-7; tentatively, D is TRBD1 (5 bases). The TCR was taken from a woman in her sixties or seventies in good health and CMV-seropositive. Sequences were obtained from PBMCs. The DNA for the CDR3 is TGTGCCAGGGGGCGGCAATACGAGCAGTACTTC. Its protein is CARGRQYEQYF.